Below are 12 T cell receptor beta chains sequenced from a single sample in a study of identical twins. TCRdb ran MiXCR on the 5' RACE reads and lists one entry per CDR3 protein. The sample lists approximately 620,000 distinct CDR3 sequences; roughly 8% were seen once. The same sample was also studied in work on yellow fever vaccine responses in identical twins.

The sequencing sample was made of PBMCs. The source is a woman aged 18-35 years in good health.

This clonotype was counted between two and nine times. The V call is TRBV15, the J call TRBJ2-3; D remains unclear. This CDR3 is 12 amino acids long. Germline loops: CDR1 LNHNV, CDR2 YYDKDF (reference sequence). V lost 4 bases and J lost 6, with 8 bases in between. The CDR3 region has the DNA TGTGCCACCAGCATGAGTGGGGATACGCAGTATTTT. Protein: CATSMSGDTQYF.

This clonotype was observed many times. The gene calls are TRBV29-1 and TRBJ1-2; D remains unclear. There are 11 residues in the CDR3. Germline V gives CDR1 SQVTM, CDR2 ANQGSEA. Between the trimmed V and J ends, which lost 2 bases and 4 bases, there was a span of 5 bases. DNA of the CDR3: TGCAGCGTTGAATACGGCTATGGCTACACCTTC. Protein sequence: CSVEYGYGYTF.

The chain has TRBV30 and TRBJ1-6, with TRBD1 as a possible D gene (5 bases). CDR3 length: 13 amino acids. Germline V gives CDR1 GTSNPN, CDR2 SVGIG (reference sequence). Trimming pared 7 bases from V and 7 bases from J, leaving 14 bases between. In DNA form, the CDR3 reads TGTGCCTTTCGACAGTTACCAAATTCACCCCTCCACTTT. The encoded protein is CAFRQLPNSPLHF.

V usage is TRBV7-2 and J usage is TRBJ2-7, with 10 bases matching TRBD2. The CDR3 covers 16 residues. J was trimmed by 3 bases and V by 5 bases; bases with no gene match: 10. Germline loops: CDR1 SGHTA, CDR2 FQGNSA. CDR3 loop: CASSQRSGGIGYEQYF. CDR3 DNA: TGTGCCAGCAGCCAGCGTAGCGGGGGGATTGGCTACGAGCAGTACTTC.

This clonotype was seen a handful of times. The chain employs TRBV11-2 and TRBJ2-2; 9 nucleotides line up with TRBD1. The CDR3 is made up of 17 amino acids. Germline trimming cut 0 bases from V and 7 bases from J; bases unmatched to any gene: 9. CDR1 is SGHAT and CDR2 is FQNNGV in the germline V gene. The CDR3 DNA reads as TGTGCCAGCAGCTTAGAGGGGGTGGGACAGGGCAACGGGGAGCTGTTTTTT. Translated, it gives CASSLEGVGQGNGELFF. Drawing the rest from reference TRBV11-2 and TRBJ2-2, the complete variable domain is EAGVAQSPRYKIIEKRQSVAFWCNPISGHATLYWYQQILGQGPKLLIQFQNNGVVDDSQLPKDRFSAERLKGVDSTLKIQPAKLEDSAVYLCASSLEGVGQGNGELFFGEGSRLTVL.

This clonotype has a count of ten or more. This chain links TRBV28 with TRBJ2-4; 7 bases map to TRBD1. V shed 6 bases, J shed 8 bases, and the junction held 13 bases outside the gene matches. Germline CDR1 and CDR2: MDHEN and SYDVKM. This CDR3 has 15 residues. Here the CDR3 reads CASSPSKGARYIQYF. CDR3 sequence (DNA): TGTGCCAGCAGCCCAAGTAAGGGGGCGAGGTACATTCAGTACTTC. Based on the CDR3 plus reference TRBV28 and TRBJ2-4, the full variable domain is DVKVTQSSRYLVKRTGEKVFLECVQDMDHENMFWYRQDPGLGLRLIYFSYDVKMKEKGDIPEGYSVSREKKERFSLILESASTNQTSMYLCASSPSKGARYIQYFGAGTRLSVL.

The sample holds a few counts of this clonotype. CDR3 in amino acids: CASRPTGGRYEQYF. For the CDR3, the DNA is TGCGCCAGCAGACCGACAGGGGGCCGATACGAGCAGTACTTC. The J gene is TRBJ2-7, the V gene TRBV5-1; 10 bases match TRBD1. Germline values: CDR1 SGHRS, CDR2 YFSETQ. This CDR3 has 14 amino acids. V dropped 5 bases and J dropped 4; count of bases not matched to a gene: 6.

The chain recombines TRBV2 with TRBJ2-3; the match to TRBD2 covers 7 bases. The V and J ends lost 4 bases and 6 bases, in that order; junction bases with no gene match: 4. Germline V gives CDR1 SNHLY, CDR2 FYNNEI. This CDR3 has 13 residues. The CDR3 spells CASSGGGADTQYF. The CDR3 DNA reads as TGTGCCAGCAGTGGGGGGGGAGCTGATACGCAGTATTTT.

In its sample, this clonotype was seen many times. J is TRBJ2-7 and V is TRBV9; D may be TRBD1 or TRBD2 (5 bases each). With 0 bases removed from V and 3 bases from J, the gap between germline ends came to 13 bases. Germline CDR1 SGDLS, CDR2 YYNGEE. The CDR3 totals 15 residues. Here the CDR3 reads CASSVDEGPVYEQYF. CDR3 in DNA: TGTGCCAGCAGCGTAGACGAGGGGCCCGTCTACGAGCAGTACTTC.

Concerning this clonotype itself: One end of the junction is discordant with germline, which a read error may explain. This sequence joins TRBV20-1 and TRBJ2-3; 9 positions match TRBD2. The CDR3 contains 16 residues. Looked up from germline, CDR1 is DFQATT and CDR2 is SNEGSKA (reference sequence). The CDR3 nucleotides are TGCTGTGCCTACTTGATTGCTAGCGGGACTGGAGATACGCAGTATTTT. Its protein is CCAYLIASGTGDTQYF.

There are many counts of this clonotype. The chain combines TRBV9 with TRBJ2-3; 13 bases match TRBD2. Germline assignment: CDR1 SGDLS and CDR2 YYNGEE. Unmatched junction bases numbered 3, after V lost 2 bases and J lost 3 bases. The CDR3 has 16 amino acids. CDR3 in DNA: TGTGCCAGCAGCGTCGGACTAGCGGGGGATACAGATACGCAGTATTTT. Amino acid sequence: CASSVGLAGDTDTQYF.

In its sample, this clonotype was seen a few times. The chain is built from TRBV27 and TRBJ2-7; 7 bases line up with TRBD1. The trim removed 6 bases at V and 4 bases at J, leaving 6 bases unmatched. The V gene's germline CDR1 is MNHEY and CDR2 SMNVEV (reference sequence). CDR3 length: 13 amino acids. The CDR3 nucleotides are TGTGCCAGCAGGGGACAGCAGGGTTACGAGCAGTACTTC. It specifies CASRGQQGYEQYF.